This T cell receptor beta chain was sequenced during a study of T cells in Graves' hyperthyroidism and ophthalmopathy. The CDR3 has 14 amino acids. V was pared by 4 bases and J by 8 bases, with 15 bases between. CDR1 WNHNN and CDR2 SYGVQD come from the germline V gene (reference sequence). RNA transcripts were the template for amplifying TCR beta CDR3 regions. The TCR CDR3 first-round RT-PCR relied on the HTBI primer set. TCRdb reanalysed the multiplex PCR reads using MiXCR and keeps one entry per CDR3 protein. The table shows around 500,000 distinct CDR3 sequences, with under 15% occurring only once. A lack of ophthalmopathy progression within 18 months defined stable Graves' hyperthyroidism. On the basis of clinical symptoms, serum thyroxine and TRAb, thyroid ultrasound and orbital computed tomography, diagnoses were made. PBMCs were sourced from more than 7.5 ml fresh peripheral blood. This clonotype has ten or more counts.

The sequenced material came from blood. The receptor comes from a woman aged 18-29 years with Graves' hyperthyroidism. This chain joins TRBV10-1 and TRBJ2-1; tentatively, D is TRBD2 (5 bases). In nucleotides, the CDR3 is TGCGCCAGCAGTGGGCAAGCGCGGCGGGATGAGCAGTTCTTC. Its translation is CASSGQARRDEQFF.